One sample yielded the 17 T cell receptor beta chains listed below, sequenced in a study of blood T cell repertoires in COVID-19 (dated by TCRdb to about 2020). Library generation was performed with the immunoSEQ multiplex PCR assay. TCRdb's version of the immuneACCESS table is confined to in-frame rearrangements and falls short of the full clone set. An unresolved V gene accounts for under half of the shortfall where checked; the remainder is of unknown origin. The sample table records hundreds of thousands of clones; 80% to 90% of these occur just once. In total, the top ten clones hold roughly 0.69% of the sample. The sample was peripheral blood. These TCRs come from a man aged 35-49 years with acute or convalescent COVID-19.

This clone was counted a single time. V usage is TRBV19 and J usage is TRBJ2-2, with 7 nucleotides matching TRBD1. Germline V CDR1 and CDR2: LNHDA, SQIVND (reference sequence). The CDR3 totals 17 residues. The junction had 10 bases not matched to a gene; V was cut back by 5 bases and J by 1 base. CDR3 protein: CASSFSGGQLNTGELFF. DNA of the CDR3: TGTGCCAGTAGTTTTAGTGGGGGACAGTTGAACACCGGGGAGCTGTTTTTT. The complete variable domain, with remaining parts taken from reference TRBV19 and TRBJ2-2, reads DGGITQSPKYLFRKEGQNVTLSCEQNLNHDAMYWYRQDPGQGLRLIYYSQIVNDFQKGDIAEGYSVSREKKESFPLTVTSAQKNPTAFYLCASSFSGGQLNTGELFFGEGSRLTVL.

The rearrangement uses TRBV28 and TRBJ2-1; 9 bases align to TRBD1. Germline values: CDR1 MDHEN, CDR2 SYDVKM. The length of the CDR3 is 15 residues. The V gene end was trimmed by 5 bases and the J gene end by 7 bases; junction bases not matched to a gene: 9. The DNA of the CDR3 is TGTGCCAGCAGTGAAGAGACAGGGGGAACGAATGAGCAGTTCTTC. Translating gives CASSEETGGTNEQFF. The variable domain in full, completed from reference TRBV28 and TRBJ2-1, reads DVKVTQSSRYLVKRTGEKVFLECVQDMDHENMFWYRQDPGLGLRLIYFSYDVKMKEKGDIPEGYSVSREKKERFSLILESASTNQTSMYLCASSEETGGTNEQFFGPGTRLTVL.

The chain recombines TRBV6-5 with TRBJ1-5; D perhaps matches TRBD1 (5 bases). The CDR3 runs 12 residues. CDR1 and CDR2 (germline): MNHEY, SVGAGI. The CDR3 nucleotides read TGTGCTTTTGGGGACTCCAATCAGCCCCAGCATTTT. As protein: CAFGDSNQPQHF.

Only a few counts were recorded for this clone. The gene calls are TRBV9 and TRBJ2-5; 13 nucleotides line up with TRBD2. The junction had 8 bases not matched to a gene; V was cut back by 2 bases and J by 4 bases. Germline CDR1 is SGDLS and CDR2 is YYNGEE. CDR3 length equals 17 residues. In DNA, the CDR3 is TGTGCCAGCAGCGTTTCCGGACTAGCGGGAGCCCCAGAGACCCAGTACTTC. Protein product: CASSVSGLAGAPETQYF.

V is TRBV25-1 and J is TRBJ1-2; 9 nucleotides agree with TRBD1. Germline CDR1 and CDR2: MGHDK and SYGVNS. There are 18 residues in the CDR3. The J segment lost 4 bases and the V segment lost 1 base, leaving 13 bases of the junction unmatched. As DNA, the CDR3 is TGTGCCAGCAGTGAATTCGGGACAGGGAATCTGGTTGGCTATGGCTACACCTTC. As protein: CASSEFGTGNLVGYGYTF.

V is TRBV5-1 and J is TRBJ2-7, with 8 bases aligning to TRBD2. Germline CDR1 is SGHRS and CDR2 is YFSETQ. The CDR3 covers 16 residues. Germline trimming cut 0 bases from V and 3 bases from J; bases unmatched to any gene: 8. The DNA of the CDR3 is TGCGCCAGCAGCTTGGCCCTGCGGGGGGATGACTACGAGCAGTACTTC. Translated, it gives CASSLALRGDDYEQYF.

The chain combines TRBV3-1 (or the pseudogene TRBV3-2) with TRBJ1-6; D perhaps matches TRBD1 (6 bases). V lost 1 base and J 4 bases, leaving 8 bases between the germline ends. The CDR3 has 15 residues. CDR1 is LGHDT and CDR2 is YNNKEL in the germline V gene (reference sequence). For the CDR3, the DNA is TGTGCCAGCAGCCAAGGGGACATTTATAATTCACCCCTCCACTTT. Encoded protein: CASSQGDIYNSPLHF.

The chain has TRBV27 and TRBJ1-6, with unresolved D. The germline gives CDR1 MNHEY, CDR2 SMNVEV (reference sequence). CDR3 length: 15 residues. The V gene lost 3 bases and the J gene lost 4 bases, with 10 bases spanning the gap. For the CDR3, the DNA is TGTGCCAGCAGTTTGCGCGGGCAGTATAATTCACCCCTCCACTTT. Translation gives CASSLRGQYNSPLHF.

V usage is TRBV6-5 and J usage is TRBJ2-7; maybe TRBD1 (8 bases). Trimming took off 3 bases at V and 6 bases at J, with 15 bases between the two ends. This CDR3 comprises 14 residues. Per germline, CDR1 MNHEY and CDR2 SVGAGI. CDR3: CASSYGTGGGEQYF. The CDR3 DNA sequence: TGTGCCAGCAGTTATGGAACAGGGGGGGGCGAGCAGTACTTC.

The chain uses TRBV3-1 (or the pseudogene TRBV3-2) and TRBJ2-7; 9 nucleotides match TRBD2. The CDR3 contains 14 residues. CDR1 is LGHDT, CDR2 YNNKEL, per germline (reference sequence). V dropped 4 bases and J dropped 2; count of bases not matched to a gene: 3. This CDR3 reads CASSLAGEAYEQYF. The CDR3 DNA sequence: TGTGCCAGCAGCCTAGCGGGAGAAGCCTACGAGCAGTACTTC.

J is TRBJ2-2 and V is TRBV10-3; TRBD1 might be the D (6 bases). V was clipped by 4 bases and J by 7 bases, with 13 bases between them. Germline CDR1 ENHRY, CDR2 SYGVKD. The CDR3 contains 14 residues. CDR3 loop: CAISVLGAVGELFF. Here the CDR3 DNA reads TGTGCCATCAGTGTCCTGGGGGCGGTCGGGGAGCTGTTTTTT.

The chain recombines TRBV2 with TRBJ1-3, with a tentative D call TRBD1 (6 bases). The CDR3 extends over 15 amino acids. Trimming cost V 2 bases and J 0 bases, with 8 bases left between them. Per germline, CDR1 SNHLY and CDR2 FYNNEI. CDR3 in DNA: TGTGCCAGCAGTGAAACAGGGACCTCTGGAAACACCATATATTTT. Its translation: CASSETGTSGNTIYF.

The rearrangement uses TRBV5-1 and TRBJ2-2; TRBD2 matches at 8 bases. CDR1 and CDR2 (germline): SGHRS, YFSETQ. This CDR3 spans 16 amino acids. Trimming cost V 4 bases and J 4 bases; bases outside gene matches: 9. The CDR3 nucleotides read TGCGCCAGCAGCCCCTCCACAGCGGGGGTCACCGGGGAGCTGTTTTTT. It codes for CASSPSTAGVTGELFF.

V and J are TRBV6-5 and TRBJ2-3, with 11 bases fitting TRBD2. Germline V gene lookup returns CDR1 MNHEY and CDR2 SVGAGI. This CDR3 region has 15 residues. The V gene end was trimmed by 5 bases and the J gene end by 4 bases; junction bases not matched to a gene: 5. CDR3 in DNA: TGTGCCAGCAGTCACACTAGCGGGGGCCCAGATACGCAGTATTTT. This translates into CASSHTSGGPDTQYF.

CDR3 region: CASSEVGGNQPQHF. The CDR3 DNA is TGTGCCAGCAGTGAAGTCGGCGGGAACCAGCCCCAGCATTTT. This sequence joins TRBV6-1 and TRBJ1-5; D is undetermined. CDR1 and CDR2 from the germline V gene are MNHNS and SASEGT. V dropped 1 base and J dropped 7 bases, with 11 bases sitting between them. This CDR3 spans 14 amino acids.

The CDR3 loop is CASSLPGLYYGYTF. CDR3 DNA sequence: TGTGCCAGCAGCTTACCAGGGCTTTACTATGGCTACACCTTC. J is TRBJ1-2 and V is TRBV7-8, with D maybe TRBD1 (5 bases). Germline-derived CDR1 and CDR2 are SGHVS and FQNEAQ. V lost 2 bases to trimming and J lost 3 bases, with 10 bases between them. This CDR3 is built from 14 residues.

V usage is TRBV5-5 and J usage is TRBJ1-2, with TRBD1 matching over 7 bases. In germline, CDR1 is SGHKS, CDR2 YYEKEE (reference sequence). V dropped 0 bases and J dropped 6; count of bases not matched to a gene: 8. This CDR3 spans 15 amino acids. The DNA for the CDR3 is TGTGCCAGCAGCTTGGGACAGGGCCGAAGCGATGGCTACACCTTC. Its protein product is CASSLGQGRSDGYTF.